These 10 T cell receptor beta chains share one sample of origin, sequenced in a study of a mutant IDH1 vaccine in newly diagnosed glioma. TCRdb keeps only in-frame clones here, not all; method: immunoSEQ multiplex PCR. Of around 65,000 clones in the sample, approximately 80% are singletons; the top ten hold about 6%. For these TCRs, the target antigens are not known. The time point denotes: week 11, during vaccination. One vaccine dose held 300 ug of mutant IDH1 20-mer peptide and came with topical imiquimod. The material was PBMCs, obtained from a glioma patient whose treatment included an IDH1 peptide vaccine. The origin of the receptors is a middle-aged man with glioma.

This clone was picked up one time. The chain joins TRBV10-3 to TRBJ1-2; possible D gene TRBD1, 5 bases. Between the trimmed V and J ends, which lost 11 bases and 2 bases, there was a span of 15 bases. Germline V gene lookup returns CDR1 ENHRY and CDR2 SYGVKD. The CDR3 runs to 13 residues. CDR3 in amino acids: CASRGTSNYGYTF. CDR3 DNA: TGTGCCTCCCGGGGGACGTCAAACTATGGCTACACCTTC.

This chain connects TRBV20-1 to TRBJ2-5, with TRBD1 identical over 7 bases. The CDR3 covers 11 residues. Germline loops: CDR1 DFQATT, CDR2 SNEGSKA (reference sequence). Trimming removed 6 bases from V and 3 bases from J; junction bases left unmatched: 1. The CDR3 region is CSAGTEETQYF. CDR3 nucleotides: TGCAGTGCAGGGACAGAAGAGACCCAGTACTTC.

The CDR3 nucleotides are TGTGCCAGCAGCTTAGTCCACGGCCAAGAGACCCAGTACTTC. Encoded protein: CASSLVHGQETQYF. V and J are TRBV7-9 and TRBJ2-5; no firm D call. Between the trimmed V and J ends, which lost 1 base and 1 base, there was a span of 7 bases. Looked up from germline, CDR1 is SEHNR and CDR2 is FQNEAQ (reference sequence). The CDR3 runs 14 residues.

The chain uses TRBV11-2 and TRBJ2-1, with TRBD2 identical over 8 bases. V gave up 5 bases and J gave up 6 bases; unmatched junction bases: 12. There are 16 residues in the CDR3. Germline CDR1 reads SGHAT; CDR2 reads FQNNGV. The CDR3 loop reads CASSPLLLAGSNEQFF. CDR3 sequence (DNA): TGTGCCAGCAGCCCCCTCCTGTTAGCGGGGAGCAATGAGCAGTTCTTC.

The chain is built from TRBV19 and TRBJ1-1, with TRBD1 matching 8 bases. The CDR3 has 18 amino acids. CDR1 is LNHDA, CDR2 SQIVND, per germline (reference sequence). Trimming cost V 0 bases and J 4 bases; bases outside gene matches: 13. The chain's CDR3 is CASSIDHGAGGSSTEAFF. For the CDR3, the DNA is TGTGCCAGTAGTATAGACCATGGGGCAGGGGGCAGTAGCACTGAAGCTTTCTTT.

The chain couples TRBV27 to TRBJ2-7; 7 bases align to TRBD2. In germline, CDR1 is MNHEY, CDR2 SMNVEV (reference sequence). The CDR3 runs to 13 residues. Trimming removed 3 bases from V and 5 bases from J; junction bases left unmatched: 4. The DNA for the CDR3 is TGTGCCAGCAGTTTGGGAGGGTTTGACGAGCAGTACTTC. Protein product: CASSLGGFDEQYF.

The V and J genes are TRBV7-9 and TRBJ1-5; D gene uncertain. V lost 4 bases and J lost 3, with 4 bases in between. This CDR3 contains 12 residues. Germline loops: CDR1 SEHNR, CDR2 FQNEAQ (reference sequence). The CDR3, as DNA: TGTGCCAGCAGCTCGTACAATCAGCCCCAGCATTTT. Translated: CASSSYNQPQHF.

In DNA, the CDR3 is TGCAGTGCGAGACTGTCCGAGCAGTACTTC. It specifies CSARLSEQYF. The V gene is TRBV20-1, the J gene TRBJ2-7; D remains ambiguous. The germline V gene encodes CDR1 DFQATT and CDR2 SNEGSKA (reference sequence). The CDR3 runs to 10 residues. The V end lost 6 bases, the J end lost 6 bases, and 9 bases lay between the germline ends.

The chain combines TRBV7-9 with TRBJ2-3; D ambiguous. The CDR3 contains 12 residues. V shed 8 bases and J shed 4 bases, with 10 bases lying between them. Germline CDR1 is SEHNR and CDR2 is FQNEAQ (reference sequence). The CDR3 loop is CASGPLADTQYF. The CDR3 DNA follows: TGTGCCAGCGGCCCCTTGGCAGATACGCAGTATTTT.

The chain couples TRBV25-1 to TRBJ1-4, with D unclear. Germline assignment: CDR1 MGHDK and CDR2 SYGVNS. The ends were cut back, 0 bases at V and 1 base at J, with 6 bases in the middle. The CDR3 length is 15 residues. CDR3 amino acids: CASSEYSGTNEKLFF. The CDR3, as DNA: TGTGCCAGCAGTGAATACTCTGGAACTAATGAAAAACTGTTTTTT.